A selection of T cell receptor beta chains follows, all from one sample in a study of PD-1 blockade in classical Hodgkin lymphoma. Clones were read by immunoSEQ multiplex PCR, and TCRdb kept only the in-frame ones, dropping some. The sample lists roughly 17,000 clones, around 90% occurring once. The sample consisted of peripheral blood mononuclear cells (PBMCs). These receptors originate from a human donor with classical Hodgkin lymphoma. The CDR3 runs from the conserved cysteine through the conserved F or W. The order of the fields is V gene, D gene, J gene, clone size, CDR3 DNA, CDR3 protein. D genes are given only for firm matches. Some rows have no size entry. The others give once, few or many, or a class for an expanded clone.

>TRBV4-1|TRBD2|TRBJ2-7|NA
TGCGCCAGCGGCGAGTCCGGGGGGTCCTACGAGCAGTACTTC
CASGESGGSYEQYF
>TRBV5-1|NA|TRBJ2-2|NA
TGCGCCAGCAGCTTGGGGTCAGGAGCAACCGGGGAGCTGTTTTTT
CASSLGSGATGELFF
>TRBV4-1|TRBD2|TRBJ2-7|once
TGCGCCAGCAGCCGGACTAGCGGGAGACTCGACGAGCAGTACTTC
CASSRTSGRLDEQYF
>TRBV18|NA|TRBJ2-3|NA
TGTGCCAGCTCACCGCCGATAACAGATACGCAGTATTTT
CASSPPITDTQYF
>TRBV6-1|NA|TRBJ2-7|NA
TGTGCCAGCAGTGAAACACCCATGGGGCTATCCTACGAGCAGTACTTC
CASSETPMGLSYEQYF
>TRBV6-1|NA|TRBJ1-1|NA
TGTGCCAGCGAATCTGCAAGGGGCCGTGGGACTGAAGCTTTCTTT
CASESARGRGTEAFF
>TRBV19|TRBD2|TRBJ2-7|NA
TGTGCCAGTAGTGTCAGCGGGACTAGCGGTTCCTACGAGCAGTACTTC
CASSVSGTSGSYEQYF
>TRBV28|NA|TRBJ2-7|once
TGTGCCAGCAGTTCACACCTCGGGAGCCCCTACGAGCAGTACTTC
CASSSHLGSPYEQYF
>TRBV19|NA|TRBJ1-5|NA
TGTGCCAGTAGTATCTCTAGTAATCAGCCCCAGCATTTT
CASSISSNQPQHF
>TRBV2|TRBD2|TRBJ2-5|NA
TGTGCCAGCAGTGAAGTAGGGACTAGCGGTGAGACCCAGTACTTC
CASSEVGTSGETQYF
>TRBV5-4|NA|TRBJ2-3|NA
TGTGCCAGCAGCTTGGCCGGCACAGATACGCAGTATTTT
CASSLAGTDTQYF
>TRBV7-1|NA|TRBJ1-2|NA
TGTGCCAGCAGCACCACAATCGAGGGAAAGACCTATGGCTACACCTTC
CASSTTIEGKTYGYTF
>TRBV6-6|NA|TRBJ2-1|NA
TGTGCCAGCAGGGGAGGGGGCAATGAGCAGTTCTTC
CASRGGGNEQFF
>TRBV28|NA|TRBJ2-1|NA
TGTGCCAGCAGGCTACAGGGCCCGGGGAACAATGAGCAGTTCTTC
CASRLQGPGNNEQFF
>TRBV5-5|TRBD1|TRBJ2-4|NA
TGTGCCAGCAGCCGGGGACAGGCCCCTTTAGCCAAAAACATTCAGTACTTC
CASSRGQAPLAKNIQYF
>TRBV19|NA|TRBJ1-1|NA
TGTGCCAGTAAGGAGGTCTTAACTTTGAACACTGAAGCTTTCTTT
CASKEVLTLNTEAFF
>TRBV18|NA|TRBJ1-2|NA
TGTGCCAGCTCGCCCGGGCCCCAGGGGAGATATGGCTACACCTTC
CASSPGPQGRYGYTF
>TRBV19|NA|TRBJ2-3|NA
TGTGCCAGTAGTATAGGCGGAGCTGGTACAGATACGCAGTATTTT
CASSIGGAGTDTQYF
>TRBV7-2|TRBD2|TRBJ2-3|once
TGTGCCAGCAGCCGTCGGACTAGCTCGCCAGATACGCAGTATTTT
CASSRRTSSPDTQYF
>TRBV11-2|TRBD2|TRBJ2-1|NA
TGTGCCAGCAGCCCCGGACTAGCGGGAGGAACGCAGTTCTTC
CASSPGLAGGTQFF
>TRBV10-3|TRBD2|TRBJ2-3|NA
TGTGCCATCGGGTCGCGGGAGGGCCTTTCGGATACGCAGTATTTT
CAIGSREGLSDTQYF
>TRBV14|NA|TRBJ2-7|NA
TGTGCCAGCAGCCAAGTGATGATTTCGGGTCGCAGCTACGAGCAGTACTTC
CASSQVMISGRSYEQYF
>TRBV19|NA|TRBJ2-1|NA
TGTGCCAGTAGTATCGCGGCTCAAGGGCTCAATGAGCAGTTCTTC
CASSIAAQGLNEQFF
>TRBV4-2|NA|TRBJ2-2|NA
TGTGCCAGCAATAGGGGGACCGGGGAGCTGTTTTTT
CASNRGTGELFF
>TRBV4-3|NA|TRBJ2-1|once
TGCGCCAGCTCCTTTATGACCAATCGTGATGAGCAGTTCTTC
CASSFMTNRDEQFF
>TRBV4-3|TRBD2|TRBJ2-1|NA
TGCGCCAGCAGCCAAGCGAGTCTAGCGGGCGGAGAGCATGAGCAGTTCTTC
CASSQASLAGGEHEQFF
>TRBV30|NA|TRBJ2-7|NA
TGTGCCTGGGATGCCCCCGTTAGGGCGGACAACGAGCAGTACTTC
CAWDAPVRADNEQYF
>TRBV7-9|TRBD2|TRBJ2-1|NA
TGCGCCAGCAGCCAGGACGGGACTAGCGGGAGGGAGAACAATGAGCAGTTCTTC
CASSQDGTSGRENNEQFF
>TRBV9|NA|TRBJ2-6|few
TGTGCCAGCAGCACCCACCGGGGAGCCTCTGGGGCCAACGTCCTGACTTTC
CASSTHRGASGANVLTF
>TRBV7-2|TRBD2|TRBJ2-1|NA
TGTGCCAGCAGCTCCTCTAGCGGGAATAACTATGAGCAGTTCTTC
CASSSSSGNNYEQFF
>TRBV5-1|NA|TRBJ2-1|NA
TGCGCCAGCGGTCAGGGGGGTCGGAATGAGCAGTTCTTC
CASGQGGRNEQFF
>TRBV7-2|NA|TRBJ2-5|once
TGTGCCAGCAGCTTAACAGGGCCTCAAGAGACCCAGTACTTC
CASSLTGPQETQYF
>TRBV11-2|NA|TRBJ2-7|NA
TGTGCCAGCAGCTTAGGGCGATCGAACTACGAGCAGTACTTC
CASSLGRSNYEQYF
>TRBV2|TRBD2|TRBJ2-3|NA
TGTGCCAGCAGTGGGCTATTAAGCGGGAGCGGAGCAGATACGCAGTATTTT
CASSGLLSGSGADTQYF
>TRBV6-6|TRBD1|TRBJ2-6|NA
TGTGCCAGCGGACAGGGGAACGTCCTGACTTTC
CASGQGNVLTF
>TRBV14|NA|TRBJ2-1|NA
TGTGCCAGCAGCCCTTTCCTCGGGGAGAATGAGCAGTTCTTC
CASSPFLGENEQFF